This T cell receptor (beta chain) was profiled in a study of naive and memory T cell subsets. Four PCR rounds used nested alpha and beta constant region primers plus the SP2 primer. TCRdb re-derived calls from the UMI-ligation and nested PCR reads in MiXCR, one entry per CDR3 protein. The sample lists around 30,000 distinct CDR3 sequences; about 6.2% were seen once. CDR3 size: 13 residues. Losses at the gene ends were 5 bases for V and 9 bases for J; bases not matched to a gene: 9. CDR1 and CDR2 from the germline V gene are SGHAT and FQNNGV. This clonotype was counted only a few times. Antigen: not known. Whole-study results and caveats: More TCRs at tuberculin sites were read as hypersensitivity T cell infiltration.

The treatment was: skin biopsy from PPD injection site in Mantoux-positive individual. An oligonucleotide containing a UMI was ligated to the 3' end of TCR cDNA. Input was about 1 to 1,100 ng of DNase-treated total RNA without cell sorting. The receptor comes from an adult in good health. V and J are TRBV11-2 and TRBJ2-7, with 8 bases identical to TRBD1. Sample: skin, taken from a tuberculin skin test site. The DNA of the CDR3 is TGTGCCAGCAGCATCAGGGGACAGGAATGGCAGTACTTC. Protein: CASSIRGQEWQYF.